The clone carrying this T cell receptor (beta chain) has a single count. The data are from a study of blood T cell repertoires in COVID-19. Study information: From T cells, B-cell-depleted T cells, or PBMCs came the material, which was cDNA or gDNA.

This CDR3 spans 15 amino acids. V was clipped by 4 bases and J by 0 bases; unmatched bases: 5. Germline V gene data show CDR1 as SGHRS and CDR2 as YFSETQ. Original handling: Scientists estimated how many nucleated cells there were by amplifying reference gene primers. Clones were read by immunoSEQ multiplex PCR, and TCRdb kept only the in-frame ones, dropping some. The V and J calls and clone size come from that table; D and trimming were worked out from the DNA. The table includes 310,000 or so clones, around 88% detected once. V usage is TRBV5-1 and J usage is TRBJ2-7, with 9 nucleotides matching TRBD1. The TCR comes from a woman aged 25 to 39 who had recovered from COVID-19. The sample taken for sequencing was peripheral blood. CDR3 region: CASSTGQGISYEQYF. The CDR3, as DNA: TGCGCCAGCAGCACGGGACAGGGAATCTCCTACGAGCAGTACTTC.